This entry lists 9 T cell receptor beta chains sequenced from one sample in a study of T cell repertoires in cytomegalovirus infection. Using its own MiXCR run on the reads, TCRdb lists one record per CDR3 protein. Of around 900,000 distinct CDR3 sequences in the sample, approximately 31% were seen once. Antigens for these TCRs are unknown. Source: cultured CD8+ T cells from PBMCs, taken from culture after CMV antigen stimulation. These receptors were taken from a human donor in good health (CMV status not recorded). Some clones in this sample may be carry-over from other donors' samples.

This chain uses TRBV5-1 with TRBJ2-7; D is possibly TRBD1 (6 bases). The V gene's germline CDR1 is SGHRS and CDR2 YFSETQ. This CDR3 contains 14 residues. V lost 3 bases and J 3 bases, leaving 13 bases between the germline ends. The DNA for the CDR3 is TGCGCCAGCAGCTGGGCAGGGGTGGTCTACGAGCAGTACTTC. Protein product: CASSWAGVVYEQYF. Using reference TRBV5-1 and TRBJ2-7 for the parts outside the CDR3, the full variable domain is KAGVTQTPRYLIKTRGQQVTLSCSPISGHRSVSWYQQTPGQGLQFLFEYFSETQRNKGNFPGRFSGRQFSNSRSEMNVSTLELGDSALYLCASSWAGVVYEQYFGPGTRLTVT.

This clonotype was detected ten times or more. This chain links TRBV7-6 with TRBJ2-1, with unresolved D. CDR3 length: 12 residues. Germline V lookup: CDR1 SGHVS, CDR2 FNYEAQ. Trimming pared 5 bases from V and 6 bases from J, leaving 8 bases between. The CDR3 sequence: CASSETSNEQFF. In nucleotides, the CDR3 is TGTGCCAGCAGCGAGACGAGCAATGAGCAGTTCTTC.

The chain recombines TRBV12-3 or TRBV12-4 with TRBJ2-7; D remains unclear. The CDR3 has 12 amino acids. Trimming took 7 bases from V and 7 from J, leaving 14 bases between them. DNA for the CDR3: TGTGCCAGCACCTCGGCCCCGGTGGAGCAGTACTTC. Its protein product is CASTSAPVEQYF.

This clonotype was detected only a few times. This sequence joins TRBV19 and TRBJ2-1; D remains ambiguous. The CDR3 extends over 12 amino acids. Germline V lookup: CDR1 LNHDA, CDR2 SQIVND (reference sequence). With 8 bases removed from V and 10 bases from J, the gap between germline ends came to 15 bases. The CDR3 is CASSWISREQFF. In nucleotides, the CDR3 is TGTGCCAGTTCCTGGATCTCAAGGGAGCAGTTCTTC. Full variable domain (missing parts from reference TRBV19 and TRBJ2-1): DGGITQSPKYLFRKEGQNVTLSCEQNLNHDAMYWYRQDPGQGLRLIYYSQIVNDFQKGDIAEGYSVSREKKESFPLTVTSAQKNPTAFYLCASSWISREQFFGPGTRLTVL.

This rearrangement joins TRBV27 to TRBJ2-3; the match to TRBD2 covers 9 bases. The V and J ends lost 7 bases and 1 base, in that order; junction bases with no gene match: 12. In germline, CDR1 is MNHEY, CDR2 SMNVEV (reference sequence). This CDR3 spans 17 amino acids. The CDR3: CASKMTTSGSCTDTQYF. The DNA of the CDR3 is TGTGCCAGCAAAATGACGACTAGCGGTTCGTGCACAGATACGCAGTATTTT.

This clonotype was detected only a few times. The V call is TRBV7-6, the J call TRBJ1-5, with D maybe TRBD1 (5 bases). Germline-derived CDR1 and CDR2 are SGHVS and FNYEAQ. V lost 5 bases and J lost 6, with 17 bases in between. The length of the CDR3 is 15 residues. The CDR3 here is CASSARDSAGQPQHF. CDR3 nucleotides: TGTGCCAGCAGCGCCCGGGACTCCGCGGGTCAGCCCCAGCATTTT.

As regards this clonotype: At one end the junction does not follow the germline gene, possibly because of a read error. The chain carries TRBV7-6 and TRBJ2-1; TRBD2 aligns across 8 bases. CDR1 is SGHVS, CDR2 FNYEAQ, per germline. CDR3 length: 14 residues. The CDR3 bases are TGTGCTAGCAGCCCCAGGAGCGGGGGTAATGAGCAGTTCTTC. It encodes CASSPRSGGNEQFF.

This chain uses TRBV11-2 with TRBJ2-5, with D perhaps TRBD2 (6 bases). V was cut by 1 base and J by 1 base, with 16 bases left in between. Germline values: CDR1 SGHAT, CDR2 FQNNGV. CDR3 length equals 17 residues. The CDR3 loop reads CASSLGVMEGSQETQYF. The DNA for the CDR3 is TGTGCCAGCAGCTTAGGGGTTATGGAGGGGTCCCAAGAGACCCAGTACTTC.

A few counts support this clonotype. V and J are TRBV6-2 or TRBV6-3 and TRBJ2-7; 7 bases map to TRBD1. This CDR3 is 16 amino acids long. Germline CDR1 is MNHEY and CDR2 is SVGEGT. The V segment lost 0 bases and the J segment 5 bases; nucleotides outside the gene matches: 10. The CDR3 coding sequence is TGTGCCAGCAGTTACTCTCGACAGGGATCGATGAACGAGCAGTACGTC. It specifies CASSYSRQGSMNEQYV.